This TCR beta chain came from a study of blood T cell repertoires in COVID-19. Across the whole study: Acute-phase and convalescent COVID-19 samples originated in the United States, Italy and Spain. T cells, B-cell-depleted T cells, or PBMCs supplied cDNA or gDNA.

CDR3 length: 14 amino acids. Trimming pared 5 bases from V and 4 bases from J, leaving 13 bases between. Germline loops: CDR1 KGHSH, CDR2 LQKENI. In the source study's methods: Estimation of nucleated cell counts relied on the amplification of reference gene primers. The assay was immunoSEQ multiplex PCR, and TCRdb's table has in-frame clones only and misses some. The V and J calls and clone size were taken over from that table, and D and trimming were inferred from the DNA. The table shows under 65,000 clones, with around 90% occurring only once. The V call is TRBV18, the J call TRBJ2-3, with D perhaps TRBD1 (7 bases). The receptor's source is a woman aged 80 or over with active COVID-19. The material sequenced was peripheral blood. CDR3 sequence reads: CASSTTGEADTQYF. CDR3 DNA sequence: TGTGCCAGCTCAACCACAGGGGAGGCAGATACGCAGTATTTT.